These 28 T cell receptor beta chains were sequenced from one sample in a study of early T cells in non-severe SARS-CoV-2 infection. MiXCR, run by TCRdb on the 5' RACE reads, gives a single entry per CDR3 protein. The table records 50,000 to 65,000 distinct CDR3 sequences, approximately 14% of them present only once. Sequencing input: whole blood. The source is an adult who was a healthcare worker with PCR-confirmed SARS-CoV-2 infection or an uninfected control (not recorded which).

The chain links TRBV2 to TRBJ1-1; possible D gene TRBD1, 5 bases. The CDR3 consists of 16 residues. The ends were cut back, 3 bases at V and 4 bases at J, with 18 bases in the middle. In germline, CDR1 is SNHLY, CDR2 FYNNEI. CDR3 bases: TGTGCCAGCAGTGATAGTTATGGCAGGGCTCTCACTGAAGCTTTCTTT. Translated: CASSDSYGRALTEAFF.

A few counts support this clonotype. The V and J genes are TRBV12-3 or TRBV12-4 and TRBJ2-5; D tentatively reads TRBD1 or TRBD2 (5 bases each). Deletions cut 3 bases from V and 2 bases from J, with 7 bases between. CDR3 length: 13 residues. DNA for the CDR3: TGTGCCAGCAGTTTTTGGGGGCAAGAGACCCAGTACTTC. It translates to CASSFWGQETQYF.

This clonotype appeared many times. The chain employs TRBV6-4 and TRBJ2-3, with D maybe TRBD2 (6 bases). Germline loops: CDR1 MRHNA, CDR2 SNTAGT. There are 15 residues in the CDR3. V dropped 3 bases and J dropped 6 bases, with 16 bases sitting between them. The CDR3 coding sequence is TGTGCCAGCAGTGAAGGGGCCACGGGGGAGGATACGCAGTATTTT. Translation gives CASSEGATGEDTQYF.

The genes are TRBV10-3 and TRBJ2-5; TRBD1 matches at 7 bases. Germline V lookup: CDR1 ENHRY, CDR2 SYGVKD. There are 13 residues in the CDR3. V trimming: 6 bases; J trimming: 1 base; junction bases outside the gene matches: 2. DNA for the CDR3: TGTGCCATCAGAGGGGGCTCCCAAGAGACCCAGTACTTC. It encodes CAIRGGSQETQYF.

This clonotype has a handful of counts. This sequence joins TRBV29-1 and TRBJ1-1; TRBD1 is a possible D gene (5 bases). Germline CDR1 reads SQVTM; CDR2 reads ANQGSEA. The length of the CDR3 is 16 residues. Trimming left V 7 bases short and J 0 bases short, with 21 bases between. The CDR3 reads CSAEAGRGPMNTEAFF. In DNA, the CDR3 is TGCAGCGCCGAAGCTGGGAGGGGTCCCATGAACACTGAAGCTTTCTTT.

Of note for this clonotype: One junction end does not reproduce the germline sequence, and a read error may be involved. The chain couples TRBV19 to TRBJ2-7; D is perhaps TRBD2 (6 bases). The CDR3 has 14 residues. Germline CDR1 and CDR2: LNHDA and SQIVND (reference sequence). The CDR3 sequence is CTSSIAREAYEQYF. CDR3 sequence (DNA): TGTACCAGTAGTATAGCCAGGGAGGCCTACGAGCAGTACTTC. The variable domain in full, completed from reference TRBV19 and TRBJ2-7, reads DGGITQSPKYLFRKEGQNVTLSCEQNLNHDAMYWYRQDPGQGLRLIYYSQIVNDFQKGDIAEGYSVSREKKESFPLTVTSAQKNPTAFYLCTSSIAREAYEQYFGPGTRLTVT.

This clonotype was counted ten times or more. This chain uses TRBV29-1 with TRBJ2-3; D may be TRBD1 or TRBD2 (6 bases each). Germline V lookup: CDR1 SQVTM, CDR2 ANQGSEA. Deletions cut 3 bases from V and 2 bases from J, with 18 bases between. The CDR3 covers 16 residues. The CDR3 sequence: CSVDHGEDSVTDTQYF. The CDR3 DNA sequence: TGCAGCGTTGACCATGGGGAGGACAGCGTCACAGATACGCAGTATTTT.

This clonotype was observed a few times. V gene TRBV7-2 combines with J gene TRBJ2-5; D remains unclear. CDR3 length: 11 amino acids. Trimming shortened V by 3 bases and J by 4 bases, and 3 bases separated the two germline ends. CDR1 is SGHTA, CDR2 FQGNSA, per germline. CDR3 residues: CASSFRETQYF. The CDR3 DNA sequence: TGTGCCAGCAGCTTCCGAGAGACCCAGTACTTC.

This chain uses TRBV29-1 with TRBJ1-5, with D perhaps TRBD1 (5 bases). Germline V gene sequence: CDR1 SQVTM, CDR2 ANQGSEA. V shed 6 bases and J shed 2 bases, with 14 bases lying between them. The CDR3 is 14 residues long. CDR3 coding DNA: TGCAGCGTGGCACAGGCCGGGGGCAATCAGCCCCAGCATTTT. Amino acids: CSVAQAGGNQPQHF.

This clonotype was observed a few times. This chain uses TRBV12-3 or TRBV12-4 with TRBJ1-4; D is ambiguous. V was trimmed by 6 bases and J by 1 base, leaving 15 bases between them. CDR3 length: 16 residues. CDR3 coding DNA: TGTGCCAGCAGCGCCGTGAGGACGCGAACTAATGAAAAACTGTTTTTT. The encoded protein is CASSAVRTRTNEKLFF.

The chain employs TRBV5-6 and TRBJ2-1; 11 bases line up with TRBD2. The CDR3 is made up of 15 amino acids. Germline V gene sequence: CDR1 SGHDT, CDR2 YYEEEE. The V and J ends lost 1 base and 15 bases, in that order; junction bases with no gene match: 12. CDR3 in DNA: TGTGCCAGCAGCTTGCCCGGGACTAGCGGCGGGGGAAGGTTCTTC. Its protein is CASSLPGTSGGGRFF.

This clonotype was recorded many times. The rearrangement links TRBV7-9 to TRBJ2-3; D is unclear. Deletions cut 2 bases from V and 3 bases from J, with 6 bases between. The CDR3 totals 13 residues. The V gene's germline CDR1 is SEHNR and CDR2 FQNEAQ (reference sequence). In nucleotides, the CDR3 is TGTGCCAGCAGCTTACTCGAGACAGATACGCAGTATTTT. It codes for CASSLLETDTQYF.

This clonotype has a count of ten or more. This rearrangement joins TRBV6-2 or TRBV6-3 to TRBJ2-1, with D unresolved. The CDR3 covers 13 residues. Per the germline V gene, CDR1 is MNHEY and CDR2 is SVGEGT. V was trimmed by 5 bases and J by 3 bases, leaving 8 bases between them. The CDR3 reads CASSPHDYNEQFF. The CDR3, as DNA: TGTGCCAGCAGTCCCCACGACTACAATGAGCAGTTCTTC.

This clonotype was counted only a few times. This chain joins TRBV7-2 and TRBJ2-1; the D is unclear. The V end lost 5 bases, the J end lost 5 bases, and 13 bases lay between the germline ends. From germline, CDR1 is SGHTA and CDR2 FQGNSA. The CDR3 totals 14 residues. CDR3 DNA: TGTGCCAGCAGCCCCCGGTCATGGGACAATGAGCAGTTCTTC. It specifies CASSPRSWDNEQFF.

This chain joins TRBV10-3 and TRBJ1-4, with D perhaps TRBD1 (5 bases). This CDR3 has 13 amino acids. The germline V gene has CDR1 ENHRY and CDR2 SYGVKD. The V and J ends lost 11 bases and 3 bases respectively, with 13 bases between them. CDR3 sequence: CASNWGANEKLFF. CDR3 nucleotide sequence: TGTGCCTCAAACTGGGGGGCTAATGAAAAACTGTTTTTT.

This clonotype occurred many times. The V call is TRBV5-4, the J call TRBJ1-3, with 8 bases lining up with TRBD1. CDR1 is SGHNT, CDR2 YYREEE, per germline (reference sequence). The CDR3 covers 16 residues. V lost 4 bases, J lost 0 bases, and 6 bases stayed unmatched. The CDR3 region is CASSPDRERSGNTIYF. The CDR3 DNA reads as TGTGCCAGCAGCCCGGACAGGGAACGCTCTGGAAACACCATATATTTT.

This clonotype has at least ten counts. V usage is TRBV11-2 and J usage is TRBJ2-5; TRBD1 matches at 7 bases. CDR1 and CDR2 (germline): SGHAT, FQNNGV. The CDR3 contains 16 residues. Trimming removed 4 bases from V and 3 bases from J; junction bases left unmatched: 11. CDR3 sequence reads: CASSSQPWDSKETQYF. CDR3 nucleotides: TGTGCCAGCAGCTCCCAGCCCTGGGACAGCAAAGAGACCCAGTACTTC.

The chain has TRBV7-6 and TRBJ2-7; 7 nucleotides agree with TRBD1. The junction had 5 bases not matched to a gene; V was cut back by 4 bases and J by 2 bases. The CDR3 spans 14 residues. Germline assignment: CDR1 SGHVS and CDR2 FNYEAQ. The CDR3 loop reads CASSYLGQAYEQYF. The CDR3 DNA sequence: TGTGCCAGCAGCTACCTCGGACAGGCCTACGAGCAGTACTTC.

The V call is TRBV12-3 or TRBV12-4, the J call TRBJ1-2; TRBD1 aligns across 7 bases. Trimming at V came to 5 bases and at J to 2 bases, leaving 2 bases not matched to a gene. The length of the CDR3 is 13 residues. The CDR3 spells CASSRGQNYGYTF. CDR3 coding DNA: TGTGCCAGCAGTCGGGGACAGAACTATGGCTACACCTTC.

CDR3 nucleotide sequence: TGTGCCAGCAGCGTTGAGGGGGCTAACTATGGCTACACCTTC. It specifies CASSVEGANYGYTF. J is TRBJ1-2 and V is TRBV9; the D gene is possibly TRBD1 (6 bases). V was clipped by 2 bases and J by 0 bases, with 8 bases between them. This CDR3 comprises 14 residues. Germline V gene sequence: CDR1 SGDLS, CDR2 YYNGEE.

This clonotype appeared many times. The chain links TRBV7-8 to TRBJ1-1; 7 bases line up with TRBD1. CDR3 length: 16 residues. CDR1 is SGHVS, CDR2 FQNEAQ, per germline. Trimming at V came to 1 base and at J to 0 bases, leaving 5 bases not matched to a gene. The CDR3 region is CASSLEDRVLNTEAFF. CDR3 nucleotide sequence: TGTGCCAGCAGCTTAGAAGACAGGGTCCTGAACACTGAAGCTTTCTTT. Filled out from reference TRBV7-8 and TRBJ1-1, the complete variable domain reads GAGVSQSPRYKVAKRGQDVALRCDPISGHVSLFWYQQALGQGPEFLTYFQNEAQLDKSGLPSDRFFAERPEGSVSTLKIQRTQQEDSAVYLCASSLEDRVLNTEAFFGQGTRLTVV.

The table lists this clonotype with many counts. CDR3 residues: CASSPRPESNYGYTF. As DNA, the CDR3 is TGTGCCAGCTCACCACGTCCGGAATCTAACTATGGCTACACCTTC. The chain joins TRBV18 to TRBJ1-2; D remains ambiguous. Germline CDR1 is KGHSH and CDR2 is LQKENI. V was clipped by 1 base and J by 0 bases, with 9 bases between them. There are 15 residues in the CDR3. Variable domain in full (rest from reference TRBV18 and TRBJ1-2): NAGVMQNPRHLVRRRGQEARLRCSPMKGHSHVYWYRQLPEEGLKFMVYLQKENIIDESGMPKERFSAEFPKEGPSILRIQQVVRGDSAAYFCASSPRPESNYGYTFGSGTRLTVV.

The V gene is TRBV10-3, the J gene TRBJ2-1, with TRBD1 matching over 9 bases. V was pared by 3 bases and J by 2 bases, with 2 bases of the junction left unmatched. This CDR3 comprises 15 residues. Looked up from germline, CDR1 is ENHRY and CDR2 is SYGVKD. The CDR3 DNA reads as TGTGCCATCAGTGATAGACAGGGGGCCTACAATGAGCAGTTCTTC. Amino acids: CAISDRQGAYNEQFF.

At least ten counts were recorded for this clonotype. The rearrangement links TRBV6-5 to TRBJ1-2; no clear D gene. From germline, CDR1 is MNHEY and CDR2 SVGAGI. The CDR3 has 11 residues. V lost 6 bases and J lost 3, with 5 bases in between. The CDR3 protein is CASRYDYGYTF. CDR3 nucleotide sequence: TGTGCCAGCAGATATGACTATGGCTACACCTTC.

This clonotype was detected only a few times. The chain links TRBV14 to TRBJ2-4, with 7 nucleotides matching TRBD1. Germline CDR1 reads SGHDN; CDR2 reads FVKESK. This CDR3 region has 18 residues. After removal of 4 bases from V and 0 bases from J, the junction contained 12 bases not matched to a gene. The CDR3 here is CASSPDRALGLAKNIQYF. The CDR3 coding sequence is TGTGCCAGCAGCCCCGACAGGGCCCTGGGGCTAGCCAAAAACATTCAGTACTTC.

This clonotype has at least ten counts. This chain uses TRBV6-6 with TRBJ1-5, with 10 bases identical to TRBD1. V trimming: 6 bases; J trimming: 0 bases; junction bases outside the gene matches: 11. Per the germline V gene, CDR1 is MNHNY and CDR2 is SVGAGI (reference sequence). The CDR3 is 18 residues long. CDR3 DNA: TGTGCCAGCAGCGAAACCCGGACAGGGGGTTATAGCAATCAGCCCCAGCATTTT. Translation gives CASSETRTGGYSNQPQHF.

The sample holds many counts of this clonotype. The CDR3 reads CASSPGSGMNTEAFF. CDR3 DNA sequence: TGTGCCAGCTCACCAGGGTCCGGTATGAACACTGAAGCTTTCTTT. V gene TRBV18 combines with J gene TRBJ1-1, with unresolved D. The CDR3 has 15 residues. V lost 2 bases and J lost 0, with 10 bases in between. Germline loops: CDR1 KGHSH, CDR2 LQKENI.

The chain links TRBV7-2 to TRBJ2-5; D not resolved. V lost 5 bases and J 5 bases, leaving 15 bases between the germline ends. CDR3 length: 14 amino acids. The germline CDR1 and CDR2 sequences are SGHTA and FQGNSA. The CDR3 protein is CASSPPNKRETQYF. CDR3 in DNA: TGTGCCAGCAGCCCCCCTAACAAAAGGGAGACCCAGTACTTC.